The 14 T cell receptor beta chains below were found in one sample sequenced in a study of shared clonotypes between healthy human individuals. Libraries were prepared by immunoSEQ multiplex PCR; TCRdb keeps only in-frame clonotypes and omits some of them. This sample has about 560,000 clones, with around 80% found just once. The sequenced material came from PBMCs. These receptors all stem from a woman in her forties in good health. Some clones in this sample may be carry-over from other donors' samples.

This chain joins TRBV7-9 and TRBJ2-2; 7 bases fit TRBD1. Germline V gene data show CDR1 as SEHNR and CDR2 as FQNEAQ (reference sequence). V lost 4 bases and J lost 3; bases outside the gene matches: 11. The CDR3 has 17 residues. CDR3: CASSYTSTGTYTGELFF. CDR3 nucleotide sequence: TGTGCCAGCAGCTATACCTCGACAGGGACGTACACCGGGGAGCTGTTTTTT.

The CDR3 region has the DNA TGTGCCAGCCCTGTGAGGCAGCGGGAGACCCAGTACTTC. This codes for CASPVRQRETQYF. The chain is built from TRBV11-3 and TRBJ2-5; a possible D gene is TRBD2 (5 bases). CDR1 SGHNT and CDR2 YENEEA come from the germline V gene. The CDR3 covers 13 residues. V lost 8 bases to trimming and J lost 5 bases, with 15 bases between them.

CDR3 sequence reads: CASSLTTGTGGGEQYF. The CDR3 bases are TGCGCCAGCAGCCTGACCACCGGGACAGGGGGCGGCGAGCAGTACTTC. The gene calls are TRBV5-1 and TRBJ2-7; TRBD1 matches 12 bases. Germline V gene data show CDR1 as SGHRS and CDR2 as YFSETQ. There are 16 residues in the CDR3. V shed 4 bases and J 6 bases; nucleotides not matched to a gene: 11.

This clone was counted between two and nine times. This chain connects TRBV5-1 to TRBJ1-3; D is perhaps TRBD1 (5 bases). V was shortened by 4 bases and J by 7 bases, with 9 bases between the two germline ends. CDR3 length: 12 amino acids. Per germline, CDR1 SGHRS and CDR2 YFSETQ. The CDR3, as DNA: TGCGCCAGCAGCCCAGAGGGGAACACCATATATTTT. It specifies CASSPEGNTIYF.

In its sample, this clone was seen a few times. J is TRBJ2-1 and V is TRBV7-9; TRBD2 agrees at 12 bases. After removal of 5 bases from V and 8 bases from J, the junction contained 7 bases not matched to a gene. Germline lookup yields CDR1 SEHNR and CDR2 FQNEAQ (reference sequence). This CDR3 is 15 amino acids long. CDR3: CASSATSGGWDEQFF. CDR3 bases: TGTGCCAGCAGCGCGACTAGCGGGGGATGGGATGAGCAGTTCTTC.

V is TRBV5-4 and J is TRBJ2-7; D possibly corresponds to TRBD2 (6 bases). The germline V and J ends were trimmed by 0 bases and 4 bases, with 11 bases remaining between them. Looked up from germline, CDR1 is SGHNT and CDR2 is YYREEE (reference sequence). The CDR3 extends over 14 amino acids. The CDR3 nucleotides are TGTGCCAGCAGCTTGGCAGGACTACCTTACGAGCAGTACTTC. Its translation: CASSLAGLPYEQYF.

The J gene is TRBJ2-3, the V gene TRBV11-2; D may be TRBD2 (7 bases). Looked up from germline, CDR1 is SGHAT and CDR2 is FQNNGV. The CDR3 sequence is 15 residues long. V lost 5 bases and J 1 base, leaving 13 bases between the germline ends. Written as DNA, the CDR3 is TGTGCCAGCAGCCAACCCGGGGGGCGCACAGATACGCAGTATTTT. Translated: CASSQPGGRTDTQYF.

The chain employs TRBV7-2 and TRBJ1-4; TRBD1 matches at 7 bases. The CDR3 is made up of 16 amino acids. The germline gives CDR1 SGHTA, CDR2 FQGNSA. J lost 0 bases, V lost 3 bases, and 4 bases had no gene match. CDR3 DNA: TGTGCCAGCAGCTTGGGACAGAGAGCAACTAATGAAAAACTGTTTTTT. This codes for CASSLGQRATNEKLFF.

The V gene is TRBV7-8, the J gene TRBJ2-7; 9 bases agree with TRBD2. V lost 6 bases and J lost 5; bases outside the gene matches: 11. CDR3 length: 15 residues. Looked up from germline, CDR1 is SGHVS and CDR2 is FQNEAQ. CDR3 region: CASSAVLAGVDEQYF. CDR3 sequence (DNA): TGTGCCAGCAGTGCGGTATTAGCGGGAGTTGACGAGCAGTACTTC.

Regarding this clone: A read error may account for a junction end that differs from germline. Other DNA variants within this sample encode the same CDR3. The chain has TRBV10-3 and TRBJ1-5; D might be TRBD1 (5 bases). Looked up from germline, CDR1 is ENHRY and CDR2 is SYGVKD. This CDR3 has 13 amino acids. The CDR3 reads CAISRGNNQPQHF. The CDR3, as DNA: TGTGCCATCAGCCGGGGCAACAATCAGCCCCAGCACTTT.

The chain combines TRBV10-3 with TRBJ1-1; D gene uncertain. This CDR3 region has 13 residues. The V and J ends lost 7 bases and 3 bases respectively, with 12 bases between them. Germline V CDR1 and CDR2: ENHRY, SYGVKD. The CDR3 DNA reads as TGTGCCATCAATCGGGGATCGGACACTGAAGCTTTCTTT. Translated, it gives CAINRGSDTEAFF.

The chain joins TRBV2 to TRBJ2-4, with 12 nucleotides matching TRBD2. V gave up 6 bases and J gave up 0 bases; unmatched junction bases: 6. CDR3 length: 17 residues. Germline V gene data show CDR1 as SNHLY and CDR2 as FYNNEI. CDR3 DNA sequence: TGTGCCAGCAGCCGACTAGCGGGGGCTCCAGCCAAAAACATTCAGTACTTC. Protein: CASSRLAGAPAKNIQYF.

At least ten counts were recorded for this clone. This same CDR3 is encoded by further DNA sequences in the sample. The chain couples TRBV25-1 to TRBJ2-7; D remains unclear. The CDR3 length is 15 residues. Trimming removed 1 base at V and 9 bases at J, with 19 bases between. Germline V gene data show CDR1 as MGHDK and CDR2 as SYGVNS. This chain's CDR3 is CASSESLLLSPGQYF. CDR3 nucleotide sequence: TGTGCCAGCAGTGAATCCCTCCTCCTATCCCCCGGGCAGTACTTC.

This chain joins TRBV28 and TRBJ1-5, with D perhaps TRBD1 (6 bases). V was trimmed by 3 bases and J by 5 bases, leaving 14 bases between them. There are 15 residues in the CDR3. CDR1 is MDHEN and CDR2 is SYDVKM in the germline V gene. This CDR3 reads CASSFVRGAYQPQHF. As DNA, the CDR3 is TGTGCCAGCAGTTTTGTCAGGGGAGCCTATCAGCCCCAGCATTTT.